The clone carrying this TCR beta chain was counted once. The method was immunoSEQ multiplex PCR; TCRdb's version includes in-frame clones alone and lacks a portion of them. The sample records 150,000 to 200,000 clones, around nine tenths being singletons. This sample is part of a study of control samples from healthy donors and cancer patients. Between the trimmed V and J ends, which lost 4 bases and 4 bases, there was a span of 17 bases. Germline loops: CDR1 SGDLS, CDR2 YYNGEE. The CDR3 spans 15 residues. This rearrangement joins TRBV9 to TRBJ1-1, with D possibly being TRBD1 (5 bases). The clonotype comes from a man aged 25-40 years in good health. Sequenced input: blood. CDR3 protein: CASSPQGSWSTEAFF. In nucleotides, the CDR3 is TGTGCCAGCAGCCCTCAGGGAAGCTGGAGCACTGAAGCTTTCTTT.